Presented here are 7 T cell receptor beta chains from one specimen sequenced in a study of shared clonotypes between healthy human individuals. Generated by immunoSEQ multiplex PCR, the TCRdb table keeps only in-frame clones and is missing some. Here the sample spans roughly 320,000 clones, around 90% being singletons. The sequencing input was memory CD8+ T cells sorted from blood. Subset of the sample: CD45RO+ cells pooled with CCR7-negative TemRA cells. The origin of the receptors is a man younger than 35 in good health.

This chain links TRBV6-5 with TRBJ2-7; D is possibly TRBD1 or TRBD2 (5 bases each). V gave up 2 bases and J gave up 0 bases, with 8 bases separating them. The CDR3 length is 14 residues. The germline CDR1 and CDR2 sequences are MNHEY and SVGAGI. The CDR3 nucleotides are TGTGCCAGCAGTTACGAGGGGCCCTCCTACGAGCAGTACTTC. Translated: CASSYEGPSYEQYF.

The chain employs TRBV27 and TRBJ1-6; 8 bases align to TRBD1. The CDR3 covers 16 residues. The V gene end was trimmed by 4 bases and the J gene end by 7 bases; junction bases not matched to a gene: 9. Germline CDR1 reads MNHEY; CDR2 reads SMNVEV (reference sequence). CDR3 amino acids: CASSSPPRGRNSPLHF. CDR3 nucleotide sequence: TGTGCCAGCAGTTCGCCCCCCAGGGGGCGAAATTCACCCCTCCACTTT.

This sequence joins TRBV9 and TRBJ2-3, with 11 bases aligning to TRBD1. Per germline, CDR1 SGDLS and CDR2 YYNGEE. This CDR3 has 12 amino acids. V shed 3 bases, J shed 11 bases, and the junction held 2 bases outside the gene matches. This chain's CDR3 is CASSGGQGVQYF. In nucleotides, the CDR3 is TGTGCCAGCAGCGGGGGACAGGGGGTGCAGTATTTT. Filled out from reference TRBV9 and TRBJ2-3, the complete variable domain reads DSGVTQTPKHLITATGQRVTLRCSPRSGDLSVYWYQQSLDQGLQFLIQYYNGEERAKGNILERFSAQQFPDLHSELNLSSLELGDSALYFCASSGGQGVQYFGPGTRLTVL.

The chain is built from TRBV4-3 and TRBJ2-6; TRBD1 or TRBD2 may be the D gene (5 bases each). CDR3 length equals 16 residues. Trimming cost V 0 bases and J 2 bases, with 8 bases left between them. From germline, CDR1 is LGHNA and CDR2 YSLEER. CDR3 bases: TGCGCCAGCAGCCAAGATTCGGGACCTGGGGCCAACGTCCTGACTTTC. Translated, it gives CASSQDSGPGANVLTF.

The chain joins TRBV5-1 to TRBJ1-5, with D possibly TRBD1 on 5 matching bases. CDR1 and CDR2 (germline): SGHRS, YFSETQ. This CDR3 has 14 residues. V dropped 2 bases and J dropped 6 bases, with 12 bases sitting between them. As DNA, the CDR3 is TGCGCCAGCAGCTTTGGGGCAGCCATTCAGCCCCAGCATTTT. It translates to CASSFGAAIQPQHF.

CDR3 region: CASSQDLGRVQEAFF. CDR3 nucleotide sequence: TGCGCCAGCAGCCAAGATCTAGGCAGGGTCCAGGAAGCTTTCTTT. J is TRBJ1-1 and V is TRBV4-1, with D possibly being TRBD1 (5 bases). The CDR3 length is 15 residues. CDR1 is MGHRA and CDR2 is YSYEKL in the germline V gene. V was trimmed by 0 bases and J by 8 bases, leaving 16 bases between them.

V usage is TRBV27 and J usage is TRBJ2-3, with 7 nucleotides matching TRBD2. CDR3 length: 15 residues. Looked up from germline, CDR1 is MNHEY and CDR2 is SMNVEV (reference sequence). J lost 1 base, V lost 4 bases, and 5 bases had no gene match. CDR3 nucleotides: TGTGCCAGCAGTTGGGAGGGGCCGGGCACAGATACGCAGTATTTT. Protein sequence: CASSWEGPGTDTQYF.